This TCR beta chain was documented in a study of T-cell reconstitution after alpha-beta-depleted transplantation in children (dated by TCRdb to 2016 to 2017). In the study overall: Using TCR repertoire profiling, the study quantitatively followed how T-cell immune reconstitution unfolded in children after TCRalphabeta/CD19-depleted allogeneic hematopoietic cell transplantation. Study-level results and caveats: About two months after transplant, the apparently early recovery of alphabetaT-cell counts reportedly depended on just several hundred clones that had expanded rapidly and came from non-depleted graft cells. The high TCRbeta diversity at day 60 in some patients was ascribed to recipient T cells and intrathymic progenitors that had survived conditioning. Over subsequent months, a decline in hyperexpanded clone frequencies was noted, and after one year, T-cell counts and TCRbeta diversity were mostly ascribed to newly produced T cells.

In light of the paper, this sample's treatment or condition label describes: allogeneic hematopoietic cell transplantation with graft depleted of TCRalphabeta T cells and CD19 B cells. TCRalphabeta/CD19-depleted allogeneic hematopoietic cell grafts were given to the transplant recipients, all of whom were children. From the germline V gene (reference sequence), CDR1 is DFQATT and CDR2 is SNEGSKA. Measured from the cysteine to the phenylalanine, the CDR3 is 9 residues long. Just CDR3 DNA is preserved here, 27 bases in frame from base 1. Trimming at the junction amounts to 5 bases on V and 6 bases on J, and the germline ends lie 4 bases apart. Libraries were prepared through PCR. The data were produced on an Illumina HiSeq 2500. TCR library preparation used molecular barcoding, with unique molecular identifiers applied to normalize quantification of the TCRbeta repertoire. TCRdb redid the processing of the public reads, applying fastp at Q25 and MiXCR, and retained in-frame beta chains. For every CDR3 protein sequence, its rows merge into one entry that carries the most common genes and DNA. This sample comprises a few hundred thousand distinct CDR3 sequences, approximately 12% of them detected only once. The ten largest clones capture over 2% of the sample.

To note about this clonotype: Its antigen has not been determined. Base quality data are lacking; no much larger clone is found one base away.

The receptor's source is a male patient younger than 18 who had a stem cell transplant for acute myeloid leukemia, so the T cells may come from the graft donor. The source was PBMCs, mostly from graft donor cells, collected 360 days after TCRalphabeta/CD19-depleted stem cell transplant. The rearranged segments are TRBV20-1 and TRBJ1-2; the D gene is unclear. Here the CDR3 is given as CSAGHGYTF. The DNA sequence is as follows: TGCAGTGCTGGTCATGGCTACACCTTC.